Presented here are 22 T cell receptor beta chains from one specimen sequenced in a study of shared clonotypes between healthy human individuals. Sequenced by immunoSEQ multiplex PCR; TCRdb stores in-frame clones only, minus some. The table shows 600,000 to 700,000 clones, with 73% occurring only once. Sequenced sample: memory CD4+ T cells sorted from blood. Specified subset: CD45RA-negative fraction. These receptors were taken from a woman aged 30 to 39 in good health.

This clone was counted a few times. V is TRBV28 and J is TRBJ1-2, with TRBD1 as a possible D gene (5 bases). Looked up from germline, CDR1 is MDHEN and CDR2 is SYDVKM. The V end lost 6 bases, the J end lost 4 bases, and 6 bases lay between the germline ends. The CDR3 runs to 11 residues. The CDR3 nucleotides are TGTGCCAGCAGGGGGGGCTATGGCTACACCTTC. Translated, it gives CASRGGYGYTF.

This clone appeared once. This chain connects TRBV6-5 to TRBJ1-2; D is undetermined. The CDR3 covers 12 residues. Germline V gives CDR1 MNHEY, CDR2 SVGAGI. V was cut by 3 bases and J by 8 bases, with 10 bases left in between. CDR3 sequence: CASSYRVWGYTF. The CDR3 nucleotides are TGTGCCAGCAGTTATAGGGTCTGGGGCTACACCTTC.

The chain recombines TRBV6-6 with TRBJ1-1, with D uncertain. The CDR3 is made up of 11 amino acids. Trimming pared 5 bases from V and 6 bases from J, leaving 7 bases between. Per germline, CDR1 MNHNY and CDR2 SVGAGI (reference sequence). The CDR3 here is CASSLLSEAFF. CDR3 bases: TGTGCCAGCAGTCTACTATCTGAAGCTTTCTTT.

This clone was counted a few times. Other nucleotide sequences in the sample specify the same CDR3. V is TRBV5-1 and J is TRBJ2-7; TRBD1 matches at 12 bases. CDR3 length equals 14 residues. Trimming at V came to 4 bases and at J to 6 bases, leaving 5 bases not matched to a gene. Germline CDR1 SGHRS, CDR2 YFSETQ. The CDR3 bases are TGCGCCAGCAGCCCGGGGACAGGGGGCCTCGAGCAGTACTTC. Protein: CASSPGTGGLEQYF.

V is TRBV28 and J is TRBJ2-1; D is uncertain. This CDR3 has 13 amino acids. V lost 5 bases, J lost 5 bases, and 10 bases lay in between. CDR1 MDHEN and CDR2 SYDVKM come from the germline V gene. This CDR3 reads CASSGPGDNEQFF. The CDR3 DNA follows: TGTGCCAGCAGTGGACCAGGAGACAATGAGCAGTTCTTC.

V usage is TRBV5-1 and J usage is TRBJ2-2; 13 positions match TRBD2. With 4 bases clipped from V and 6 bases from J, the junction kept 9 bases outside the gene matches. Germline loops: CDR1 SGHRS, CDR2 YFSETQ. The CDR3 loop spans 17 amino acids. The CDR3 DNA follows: TGCGCCAGCAGCCCGGGACTAGCGGGAAGGATCGCCGGGGAGCTGTTTTTT. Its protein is CASSPGLAGRIAGELFF.

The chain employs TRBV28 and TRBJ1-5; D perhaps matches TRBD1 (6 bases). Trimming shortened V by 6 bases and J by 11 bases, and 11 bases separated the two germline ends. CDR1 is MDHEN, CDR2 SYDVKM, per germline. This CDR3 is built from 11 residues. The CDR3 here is CASSRAGAQHF. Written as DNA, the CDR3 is TGTGCCAGCAGCCGAGCAGGGGCCCAGCATTTT.

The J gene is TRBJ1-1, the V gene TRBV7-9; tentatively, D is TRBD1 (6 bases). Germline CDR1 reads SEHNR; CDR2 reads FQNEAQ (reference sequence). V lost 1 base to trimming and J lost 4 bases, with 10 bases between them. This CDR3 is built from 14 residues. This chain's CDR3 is CASSLVDRPTEAFF. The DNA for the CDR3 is TGTGCCAGCAGCTTAGTCGACAGGCCCACTGAAGCTTTCTTT.

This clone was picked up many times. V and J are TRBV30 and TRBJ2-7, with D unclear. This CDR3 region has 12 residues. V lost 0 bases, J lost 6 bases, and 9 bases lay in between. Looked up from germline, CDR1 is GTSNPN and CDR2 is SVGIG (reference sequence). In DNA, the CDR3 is TGTGCCTGGAGTGTAGGGTCGCCCGAGCAGTACTTC. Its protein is CAWSVGSPEQYF.

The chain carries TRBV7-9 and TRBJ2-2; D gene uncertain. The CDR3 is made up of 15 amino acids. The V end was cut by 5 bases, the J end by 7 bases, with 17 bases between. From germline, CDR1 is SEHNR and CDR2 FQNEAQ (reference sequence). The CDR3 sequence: CASSLEEKADGELFF. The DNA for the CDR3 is TGTGCCAGCAGCCTAGAAGAAAAGGCTGACGGGGAGCTGTTTTTT.

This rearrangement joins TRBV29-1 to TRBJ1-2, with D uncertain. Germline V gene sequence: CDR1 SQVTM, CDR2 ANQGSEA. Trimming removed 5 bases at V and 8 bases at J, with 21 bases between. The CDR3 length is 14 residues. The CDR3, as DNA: TGCAGCGTTATGCTCGGGGTTTTAGGAGGCGGCTACACCTTC. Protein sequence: CSVMLGVLGGGYTF. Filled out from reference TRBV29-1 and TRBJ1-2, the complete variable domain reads SAVISQKPSRDICQRGTSLTIQCQVDSQVTMMFWYRQQPGQSLTLIATANQGSEATYESGFVIDKFPISRPNLTFSTLTVSNMSPEDSSIYLCSVMLGVLGGGYTFGSGTRLTVV.

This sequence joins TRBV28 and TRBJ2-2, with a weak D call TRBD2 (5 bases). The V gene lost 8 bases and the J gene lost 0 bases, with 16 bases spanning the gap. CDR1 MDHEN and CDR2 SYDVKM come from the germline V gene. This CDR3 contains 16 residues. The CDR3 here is CASGNGKDANTGELFF. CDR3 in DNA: TGTGCCAGCGGCAACGGGAAGGATGCGAACACCGGGGAGCTGTTTTTT.

The CDR3 nucleotides are TGTGCCAGCAGCTTAGTCGGCGGGAATCAGCCCCAGCATTTT. Translation gives CASSLVGGNQPQHF. This chain links TRBV11-2 with TRBJ1-5, with unresolved D. The V gene's germline CDR1 is SGHAT and CDR2 FQNNGV. CDR3 length: 14 residues. The ends were cut back, 1 base at V and 4 bases at J, with 8 bases in the middle.

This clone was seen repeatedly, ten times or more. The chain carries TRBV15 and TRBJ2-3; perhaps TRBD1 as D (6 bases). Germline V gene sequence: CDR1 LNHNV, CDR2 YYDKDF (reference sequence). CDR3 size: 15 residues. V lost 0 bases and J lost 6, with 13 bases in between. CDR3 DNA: TGTGCCACCAGCAGAGAGGCCCCAGGGGCCGATACGCAGTATTTT. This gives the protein CATSREAPGADTQYF.

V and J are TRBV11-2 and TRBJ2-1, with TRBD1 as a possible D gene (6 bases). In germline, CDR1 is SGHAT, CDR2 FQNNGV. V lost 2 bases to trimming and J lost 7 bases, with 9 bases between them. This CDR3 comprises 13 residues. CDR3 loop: CASSLHTGNEQFF. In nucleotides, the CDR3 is TGTGCCAGCAGCTTACACACAGGGAATGAGCAGTTCTTC. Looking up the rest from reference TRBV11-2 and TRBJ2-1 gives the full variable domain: EAGVAQSPRYKIIEKRQSVAFWCNPISGHATLYWYQQILGQGPKLLIQFQNNGVVDDSQLPKDRFSAERLKGVDSTLKIQPAKLEDSAVYLCASSLHTGNEQFFGPGTRLTVL.

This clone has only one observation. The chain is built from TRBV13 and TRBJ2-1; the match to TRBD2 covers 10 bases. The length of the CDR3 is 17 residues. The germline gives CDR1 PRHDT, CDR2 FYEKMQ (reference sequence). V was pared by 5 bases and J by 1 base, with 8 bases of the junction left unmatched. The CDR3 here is CASSPLSGRSSYNEQFF. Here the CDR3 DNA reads TGTGCCAGCAGCCCCCTTAGCGGGAGGTCTTCCTACAATGAGCAGTTCTTC.

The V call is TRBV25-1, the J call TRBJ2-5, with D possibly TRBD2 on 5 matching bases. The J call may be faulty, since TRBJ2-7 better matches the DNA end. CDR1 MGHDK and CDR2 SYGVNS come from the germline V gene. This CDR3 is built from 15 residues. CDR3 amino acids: CASSESGSGSYEQYF. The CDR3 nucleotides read TGTGCCAGCAGTGAATCTGGGAGCGGCTCCTACGAGCAGTACTTC.

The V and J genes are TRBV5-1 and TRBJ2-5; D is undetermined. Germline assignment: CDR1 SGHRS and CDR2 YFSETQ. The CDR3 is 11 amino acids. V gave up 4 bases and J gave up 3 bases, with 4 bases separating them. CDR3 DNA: TGCGCCAGCAGCGGTGAAGAGACCCAGTACTTC. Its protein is CASSGEETQYF.

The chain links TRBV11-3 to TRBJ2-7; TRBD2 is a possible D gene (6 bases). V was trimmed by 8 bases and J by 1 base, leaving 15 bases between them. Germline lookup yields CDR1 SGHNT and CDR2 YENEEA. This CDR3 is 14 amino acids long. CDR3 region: CASGGKWGSYEQYF. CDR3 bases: TGTGCCAGCGGGGGGAAATGGGGGTCCTACGAGCAGTACTTC.

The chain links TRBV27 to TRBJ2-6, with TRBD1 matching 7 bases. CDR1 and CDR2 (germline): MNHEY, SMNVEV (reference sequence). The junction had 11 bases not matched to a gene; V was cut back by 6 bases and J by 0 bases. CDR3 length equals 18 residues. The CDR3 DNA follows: TGTGCCAGCAGAACCCACAGGGGTCCCTACTCTGGGGCCAACGTCCTGACTTTC. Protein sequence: CASRTHRGPYSGANVLTF.

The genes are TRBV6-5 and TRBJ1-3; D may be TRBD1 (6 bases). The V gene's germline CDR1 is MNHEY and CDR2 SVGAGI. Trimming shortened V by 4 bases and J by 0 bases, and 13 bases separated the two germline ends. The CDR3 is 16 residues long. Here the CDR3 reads CASSSFGGGSGNTIYF. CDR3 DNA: TGTGCCAGCAGTTCCTTTGGAGGGGGCTCTGGAAACACCATATATTTT.

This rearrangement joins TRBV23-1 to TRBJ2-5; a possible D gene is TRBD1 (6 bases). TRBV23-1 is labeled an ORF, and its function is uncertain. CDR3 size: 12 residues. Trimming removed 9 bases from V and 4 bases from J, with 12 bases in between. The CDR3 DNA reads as TGCGCCAGTTACGGACAGAGAGAGACCCAGTACTTC. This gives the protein CASYGQRETQYF.